These 8 T cell receptor beta chains share one sample of origin, sequenced in a study of CXCR3-negative and CXCR3-positive naive CD8 T cells. UMI-tagged TRB cDNA libraries were built via 5' RACE. TCRdb re-called the 5' RACE reads; one entry per CDR3 protein, DNA not given. Its clone listing holds some 40,000 distinct CDR3 sequences. Sequenced material: memory CD8+ T cells from blood. The receptors come from a human donor in good health. Some clones in this sample may be carry-over from other donors' samples.

The V gene is TRBV29-1, the J gene TRBJ2-7; TCRdb lists TRBD1, though no DNA is available to test this call. The germline V gene encodes CDR1 SQVTM and CDR2 ANQGSEA. CDR3 length equals 13 residues. CDR3 sequence reads: CSVRTGSSYEQYF.

The chain links TRBV28 to TRBJ2-7; there is no DNA to check the TCRdb D call of TRBD1. This CDR3 has 14 amino acids. In germline, CDR1 is MDHEN, CDR2 SYDVKM. The CDR3 protein is CASSPDRVMYEQYF.

V is TRBV25-1 and J is TRBJ1-1; no DNA is available, so the TRBD1 call from TCRdb remains unchecked. Germline-derived CDR1 and CDR2 are MGHDK and SYGVNS. This CDR3 contains 13 residues. The CDR3 is CASIPTGNTEAFF.

CDR3: CASSRSGTDSYEQYF. The chain joins TRBV7-9 to TRBJ2-7; TCRdb indicates TRBD1, and absent DNA this call remains unverified. Germline V gives CDR1 SEHNR, CDR2 FQNEAQ (reference sequence). The CDR3 consists of 15 residues.

The chain joins TRBV28 to TRBJ2-7; TCRdb lists TRBD2, though no DNA is available to test this call. The length of the CDR3 is 13 residues. Germline CDR1 is MDHEN and CDR2 is SYDVKM. CDR3 loop: CASSGGEGYEQYF.

The chain joins TRBV27 to TRBJ2-7; TCRdb picks TRBD2, but there is no DNA to check that call. This CDR3 comprises 14 residues. The germline CDR1 and CDR2 sequences are MNHEY and SMNVEV (reference sequence). The CDR3 sequence is CASGPGLKFYEQYF.

V is TRBV11-1 and J is TRBJ2-1; TCRdb's D call of TRBD1 is untestable without DNA. CDR3 size: 14 residues. CDR1 and CDR2 from the germline V gene are SGHAT and FQDESV (reference sequence). CDR3 sequence reads: CASSPRGNYNEQFF.

The rearrangement uses TRBV6-4 and TRBJ2-1; TCRdb indicates TRBD1, and absent DNA this call remains unverified. This CDR3 spans 13 amino acids. Looked up from germline, CDR1 is MRHNA and CDR2 is SNTAGT. The CDR3 protein is CASSDSDRDRQFF.